A single sample is the source of the 13 T cell receptor beta chains below, sequenced in a study of human T cells and chemical hapten exposure. One entry per CDR3 protein, called by TCRdb with MiXCR from the RACE reads. This table holds approximately 100,000 distinct CDR3 sequences, about a tenth found once. Documented time point: patch test 2, 6 weeks after DPC sensitization. Sample treatment: therapeutic diphenylcyclopropenone sensitization with weekly scalp DPC. This specimen was whole blood, taken in connection with sensitization to the hapten diphenylcyclopropenone (DPC). The receptors shown here come from a woman in her thirties or forties with alopecia areata. Some clones in this sample may be carry-over from other donors' samples.

The chain is built from TRBV7-9 and TRBJ1-2; maybe TRBD1 (5 bases). Trimming pared 5 bases from V and 2 bases from J, leaving 9 bases between. In germline, CDR1 is SEHNR, CDR2 FQNEAQ (reference sequence). The CDR3 covers 13 residues. CDR3 sequence: CASSRDQNYGYTF. CDR3 nucleotide sequence: TGTGCCAGCAGCCGGGACCAAAACTATGGCTACACCTTC.

This clonotype was counted between two and nine times. This chain connects TRBV4-3 to TRBJ2-7, with D perhaps assigned TRBD1 or TRBD2 (5 bases each). Germline V gene sequence: CDR1 LGHNA, CDR2 YSLEER. Deletions cut 5 bases from V and 1 base from J, with 9 bases between. The CDR3 has 13 amino acids. CDR3 in amino acids: CASSEGLSYEQYF. CDR3 nucleotide sequence: TGCGCCAGCAGCGAGGGGTTGTCCTACGAGCAGTACTTC.

The chain recombines TRBV28 with TRBJ1-1, with D possibly matching TRBD1 (5 bases). The length of the CDR3 is 12 residues. Germline V gene data show CDR1 as MDHEN and CDR2 as SYDVKM. Trimming pared 4 bases from V and 8 bases from J, leaving 11 bases between. The CDR3 coding sequence is TGTGCCAGCAGTTGGGCAGGGATAGAAGCTTTCTTT. Protein: CASSWAGIEAFF.

This clonotype was seen at least ten times. The J gene is TRBJ2-1, the V gene TRBV12-3 or TRBV12-4; 15 nucleotides match TRBD2. This CDR3 has 16 amino acids. V dropped 6 bases and J dropped 8; count of bases not matched to a gene: 8. The CDR3 DNA is TGTGCCAGCAGAAGGGGACTAGCGGGGGGAGGGGATGAGCAGTTCTTC. This encodes CASRRGLAGGGDEQFF.

The chain is built from TRBV7-2 and TRBJ1-6; no clear D gene. V lost 2 bases to trimming and J lost 8 bases, with 10 bases between them. The CDR3 has 14 residues. Per germline, CDR1 SGHTA and CDR2 FQGNSA. CDR3 residues: CASSLKGKDSPLHF. Written as DNA, the CDR3 is TGTGCCAGCAGCTTAAAGGGCAAGGATTCACCCCTCCACTTT.

The chain is built from TRBV2 and TRBJ1-2; TRBD1 matches at 10 bases. Germline CDR1 SNHLY, CDR2 FYNNEI. This CDR3 is 14 amino acids long. The ends lost 4 bases at V and 4 bases at J; junction bases unmatched: 3. CDR3 sequence reads: CASSGQGAIYGYTF. In DNA form, the CDR3 reads TGTGCCAGCAGTGGACAGGGGGCTATCTATGGCTACACCTTC.

There are many counts of this clonotype. The CDR3 protein is CASSPAAAYEQYF. As DNA, the CDR3 is TGCGCCAGCAGTCCTGCAGCAGCCTACGAGCAGTACTTC. V usage is TRBV10-2 and J usage is TRBJ2-7; D is unclear. CDR3 length: 13 residues. Germline V CDR1 and CDR2: WSHSY, SAAADI. V lost 5 bases and J lost 2, with 10 bases in between.

In this sample, this clonotype turned up many times. This rearrangement joins TRBV3-1 to TRBJ2-1, with a weak D call TRBD1 (6 bases). Trimming removed 2 bases from V and 2 bases from J, with 10 bases in between. This CDR3 region has 15 residues. Germline CDR1 reads LGHDT; CDR2 reads YNNKEL (reference sequence). DNA of the CDR3: TGTGCCAGCAGCCAAACCGGGACAACCTACAATGAGCAGTTCTTC. It translates to CASSQTGTTYNEQFF.

This clonotype was seen only a few times. The chain has TRBV7-9 and TRBJ2-7, with 9 bases that match TRBD2. Germline CDR1 SEHNR, CDR2 FQNEAQ (reference sequence). The trim removed 4 bases at V and 2 bases at J, leaving 3 bases unmatched. The CDR3 totals 14 residues. The CDR3 sequence: CASSSTSGTYEQYF. The CDR3 nucleotides are TGTGCCAGCAGCTCGACTAGCGGAACCTACGAGCAGTACTTC.

This clonotype was recorded at least ten times. The CDR3 loop is CASSEYRVQGTGELFF. The CDR3 DNA reads as TGTGCCAGCAGTGAATACCGGGTTCAAGGCACCGGGGAGCTGTTTTTT. The V and J genes are TRBV25-1 and TRBJ2-2; no clear D gene. V was pared by 0 bases and J by 4 bases, with 12 bases between. CDR1 and CDR2 from the germline V gene are MGHDK and SYGVNS. The CDR3 runs to 16 residues.

There are many counts of this clonotype. The V gene is TRBV7-9, the J gene TRBJ2-5, with a tentative D call TRBD2 (6 bases). CDR3 length: 14 amino acids. Germline CDR1 is SEHNR and CDR2 is FQNEAQ (reference sequence). V was cut by 2 bases and J by 4 bases, with 11 bases left in between. CDR3 DNA: TGTGCCAGCAGCTTATCTCTTAGCGGAGAGACCCAGTACTTC. As protein: CASSLSLSGETQYF.

In this sample, this clonotype turned up a few times. The chain has TRBV28 and TRBJ1-2; a possible D gene is TRBD1 (6 bases). The CDR3 has 13 amino acids. Per germline, CDR1 MDHEN and CDR2 SYDVKM. Trimming cost V 3 bases and J 6 bases, with 11 bases left between them. The DNA for the CDR3 is TGTGCCAGCAGTTTCCCGAACAGGGATGGCTACACCTTC. Amino acid sequence: CASSFPNRDGYTF.

This clonotype has a handful of counts. The rearrangement uses TRBV6-5 and TRBJ2-1; D not certain. The germline V gene encodes CDR1 MNHEY and CDR2 SVGAGI. V was trimmed by 0 bases and J by 9 bases, leaving 12 bases between them. This CDR3 has 14 amino acids. The CDR3 sequence: CASSYSRTVGEQFF. The DNA for the CDR3 is TGTGCCAGCAGTTACTCTCGGACGGTGGGTGAGCAGTTCTTC.